A selection of T cell receptor beta chains follows, all from one sample in a study of human T cells and chemical hapten exposure. TCRdb re-derived calls from the RACE reads in MiXCR, one entry per CDR3 protein. The top ten clones hold 1.6% of a sample with fewer than 140,000 distinct CDR3 sequences, about 12% of them seen once. The source was whole blood, collected in connection with sensitization to the hapten diphenylcyclopropenone (DPC). These receptors were collected from a woman in her 50s with alopecia areata. Some clones in this sample may be carry-over from other donors' samples. Both conserved end residues are part of each CDR3. D genes are given only for firm matches. The size entry is marked missing in some rows and otherwise reads once, few, many or a size class.

>TRBD1|TRBJ2-2|NA|TRBV20-1
CSAREPGQGITGELFF
TGCAGTGCTAGAGAACCGGGACAGGGCATCACCGGGGAGCTGTTTTTT
>NA|TRBJ1-1|many|TRBV20-1
CSARDGGIGAFF
TGCAGTGCTAGAGATGGGGGGATTGGAGCTTTCTTT
>NA|TRBJ2-2|few|TRBV7-9
CASSPGRVANTGELFF
TGTGCCAGCAGCCCCGGCAGGGTGGCGAACACCGGGGAGCTGTTTTTT
>NA|TRBJ2-7|few|TRBV29-1
CSVVGDGGDEQYF
TGCAGCGTTGTAGGGGACGGAGGGGACGAGCAGTACTTC
>NA|TRBJ1-2|NA|TRBV3-1
CASSQGTLRGYTF
TGTGCCAGCAGCCAAGGGACCCTAAGAGGCTACACCTTC
>NA|TRBJ2-7|many|TRBV3-1
CASGDPYEQYF
TGTGCCAGCGGGGACCCCTACGAGCAGTACTTC
>TRBD1|TRBJ1-2|few|TRBV5-5
CASSLDRGGGYTF
TGTGCCAGCAGCTTGGACAGGGGAGGTGGCTACACCTTC
>NA|TRBJ2-1|NA|TRBV7-2
CASSLGLVGNEQFF
TGTGCCAGCAGCTTAGGGCTAGTGGGCAATGAGCAGTTCTTC
>NA|TRBJ1-1|few|TRBV20-1
CSAADRPTEAFF
TGCAGTGCCGCCGACAGGCCCACTGAAGCTTTCTTT
>NA|TRBJ2-5|NA|TRBV29-1
CSVSVQSETQYF
TGCAGCGTTTCAGTCCAGTCTGAGACCCAGTACTTC
>NA|TRBJ1-1|few|TRBV28
CASPPNESAGEPEAFF
TGTGCCAGCCCCCCAAACGAATCGGCAGGCGAACCTGAAGCTTTCTTT
>NA|TRBJ1-1|NA|TRBV18
CASSPALNTEAFF
TGTGCCAGCTCACCAGCCCTGAACACTGAAGCTTTCTTT